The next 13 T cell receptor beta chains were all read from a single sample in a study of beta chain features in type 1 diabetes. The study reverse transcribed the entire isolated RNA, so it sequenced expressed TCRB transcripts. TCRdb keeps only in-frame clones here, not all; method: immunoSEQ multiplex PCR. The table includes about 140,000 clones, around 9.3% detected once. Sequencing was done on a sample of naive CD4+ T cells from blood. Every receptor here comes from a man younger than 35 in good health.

CDR3 sequence (DNA): TGTGCCAGTAGTCCAACGGGACTAGCGGGGTTGCATGAGCAGTTCTTC. Translated, it gives CASSPTGLAGLHEQFF. The chain links TRBV19 to TRBJ2-1, with 13 nucleotides matching TRBD2. J was trimmed by 8 bases and V by 5 bases; bases with no gene match: 9. The CDR3 is 16 residues long. Germline V lookup: CDR1 LNHDA, CDR2 SQIVND (reference sequence).

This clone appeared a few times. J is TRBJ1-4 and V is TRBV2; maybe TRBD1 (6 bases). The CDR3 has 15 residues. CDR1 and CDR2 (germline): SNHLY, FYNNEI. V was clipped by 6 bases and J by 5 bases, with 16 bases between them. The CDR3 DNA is TGTGCCAGCAGGCTAAGGACAGAACGAAATGAAAAACTGTTTTTT. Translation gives CASRLRTERNEKLFF.

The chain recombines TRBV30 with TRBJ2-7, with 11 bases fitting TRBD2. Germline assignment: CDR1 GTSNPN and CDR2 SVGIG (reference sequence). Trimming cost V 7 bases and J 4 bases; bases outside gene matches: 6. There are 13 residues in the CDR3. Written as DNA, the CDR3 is TGTGCCTCCATAGCGGGGGGGATGTACGAGCAGTACTTC. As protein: CASIAGGMYEQYF.

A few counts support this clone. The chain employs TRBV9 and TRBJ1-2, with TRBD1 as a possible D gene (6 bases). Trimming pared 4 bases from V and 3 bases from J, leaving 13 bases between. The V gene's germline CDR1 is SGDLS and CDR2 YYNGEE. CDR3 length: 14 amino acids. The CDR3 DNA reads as TGTGCCAGCAGCCAGTCACAGGGCTACTATGGCTACACCTTC. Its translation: CASSQSQGYYGYTF.

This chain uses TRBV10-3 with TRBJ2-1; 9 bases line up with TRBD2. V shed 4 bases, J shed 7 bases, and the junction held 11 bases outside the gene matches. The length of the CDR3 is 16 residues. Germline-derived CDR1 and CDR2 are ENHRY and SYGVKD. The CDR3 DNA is TGTGCCATCAGTGCGGGCAATAGCGGGGGCGGGAATGAGCAGTTCTTC. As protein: CAISAGNSGGGNEQFF.

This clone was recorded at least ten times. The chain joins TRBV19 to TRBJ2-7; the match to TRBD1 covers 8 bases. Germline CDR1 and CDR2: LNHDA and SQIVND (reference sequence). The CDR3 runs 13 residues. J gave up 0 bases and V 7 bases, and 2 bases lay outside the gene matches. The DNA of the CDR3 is TGTGCCAGTAAGGGGACAGGCTCCTACGAGCAGTACTTC. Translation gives CASKGTGSYEQYF.

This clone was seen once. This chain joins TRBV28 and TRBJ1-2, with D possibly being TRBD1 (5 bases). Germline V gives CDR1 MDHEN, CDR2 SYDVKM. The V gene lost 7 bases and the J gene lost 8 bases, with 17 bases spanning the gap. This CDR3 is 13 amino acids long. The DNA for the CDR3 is TGTGCCAGCAAGAGGTCAGGGTGGGAAGGCTACACCTTC. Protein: CASKRSGWEGYTF.

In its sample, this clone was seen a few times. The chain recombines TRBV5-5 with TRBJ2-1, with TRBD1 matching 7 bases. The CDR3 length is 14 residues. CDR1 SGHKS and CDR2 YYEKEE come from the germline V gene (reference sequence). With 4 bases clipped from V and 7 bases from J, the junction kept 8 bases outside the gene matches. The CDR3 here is CASSAGQVGNEQFF. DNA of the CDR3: TGTGCCAGCAGCGCAGGACAGGTTGGTAATGAGCAGTTCTTC.

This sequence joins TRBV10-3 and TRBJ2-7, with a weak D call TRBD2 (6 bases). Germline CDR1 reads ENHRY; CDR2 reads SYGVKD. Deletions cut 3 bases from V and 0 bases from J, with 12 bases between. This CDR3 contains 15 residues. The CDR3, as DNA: TGTGCCATCAGTGACTCCGGGGGACTCTCCTACGAGCAGTACTTC. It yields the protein CAISDSGGLSYEQYF.

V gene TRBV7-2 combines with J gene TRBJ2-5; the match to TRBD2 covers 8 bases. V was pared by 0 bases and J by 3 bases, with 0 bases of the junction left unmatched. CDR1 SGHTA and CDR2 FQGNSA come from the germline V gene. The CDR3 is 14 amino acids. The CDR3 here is CASSLAAGEETQYF. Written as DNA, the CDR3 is TGTGCCAGCAGCTTAGCAGCGGGGGAAGAGACCCAGTACTTC.

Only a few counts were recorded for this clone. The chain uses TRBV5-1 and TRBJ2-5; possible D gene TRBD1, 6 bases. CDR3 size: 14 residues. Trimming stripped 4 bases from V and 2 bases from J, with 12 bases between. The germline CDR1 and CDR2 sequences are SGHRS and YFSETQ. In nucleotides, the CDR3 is TGCGCCAGCAGCCGTAGGGGGAATCAAGAGACCCAGTACTTC. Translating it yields CASSRRGNQETQYF.

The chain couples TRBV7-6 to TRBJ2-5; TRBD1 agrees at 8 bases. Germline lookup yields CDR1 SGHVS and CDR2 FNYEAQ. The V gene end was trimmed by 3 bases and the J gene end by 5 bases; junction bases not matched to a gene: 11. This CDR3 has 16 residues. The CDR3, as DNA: TGTGCCAGCAGCTTCGCCGTTGGACAGGGTGGGGAGACCCAGTACTTC. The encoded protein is CASSFAVGQGGETQYF.

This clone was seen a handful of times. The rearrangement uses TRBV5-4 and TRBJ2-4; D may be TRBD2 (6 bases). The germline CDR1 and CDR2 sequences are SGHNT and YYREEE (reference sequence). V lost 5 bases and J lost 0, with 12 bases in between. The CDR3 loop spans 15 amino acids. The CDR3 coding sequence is TGTGCCAGCAGTCTCGCGGGGATAGCCAAAAACATTCAGTACTTC. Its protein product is CASSLAGIAKNIQYF.